This record looks at one T cell receptor (beta chain) sequence and its context. The antigen is undetermined. The source of the sample is a study of cytomegalovirus exposure and HLA in healthy donors. Study details: An analysis done earlier identified about 120 million unique TCR beta sequences from roughly 190 million T cells.

General study results and limits: Reportedly, fewer N-insertions than the approximately 650-donor mean appeared in an Asian-associated ancestry cluster in a later analysis.

This PCR relied on a set of 60 Vbeta primers and 13 Jbeta primers. Sequencing was performed with immunoSEQ multiplex PCR; in TCRdb, only in-frame clones are kept and a portion is missing. The sample has approximately 220,000 clones, 83% seen once. The V end was cut by 5 bases, the J end by 9 bases, with 5 bases between. This CDR3 region has 10 residues. The germline CDR1 and CDR2 sequences are MNHNS and SASEGT. This TCR was sampled from a girl between 10 and 17 years old in good health and CMV-seronegative. Sequenced input: PBMCs. The chain couples TRBV6-1 to TRBJ2-1; the D gene is possibly TRBD2 (5 bases). CDR3 bases: TGTGCCAGCAGTCGGGGTGAGCAGTTCTTC. Encoded protein: CASSRGEQFF.